A selection of T cell receptor beta chains follows, all from one sample in a study of T cell responses to AZD1222 COVID-19 vaccine. The table came from immunoSEQ multiplex PCR; TCRdb's copy has only in-frame clones and leaves some out. Here the sample spans 90,000 to 120,000 clones, around 90% being singletons. Material: peripheral blood, obtained on day 0 of AZD1222 vaccination. The receptors derive from an adult in good health. The CDR3 runs from the conserved cysteine through the conserved F or W. A D gene is named only where the DNA matches it firmly. Clone size is not always given. Where it is, it says once, few, many or a class for expanded clones.

TRBJ1-6	TRBV10-3	NA	NA	15	TGTGCCATCAGTGAAAGTCGGGGTGCGGGATCACCCCTCCACTTT	CAISESRGAGSPLHF
TRBJ1-5	TRBV7-2	NA	NA	15	TGTGCCAGCAGCGTCAGCGAACAGTACGGTCAGCCCCAGCATTTT	CASSVSEQYGQPQHF
TRBJ1-5	TRBV10-3	NA	NA	15	TGTGCCATCAGTGATATGGGTGGGAGCAATCAGCCCCAGCATTTT	CAISDMGGSNQPQHF
TRBJ1-2	TRBV6-5	TRBD1	NA	13	TGTGCCAGCAGGACAGGGGATTACTATGGCTACACCTTC	CASRTGDYYGYTF
TRBJ2-3	TRBV7-3	NA	NA	15	TGTGCCAGCAGCTTAATCGGGGGTCCCGCAGATACGCAGTATTTT	CASSLIGGPADTQYF
TRBJ2-2	TRBV7-6	TRBD1	NA	17	TGTGCCAGCAGCTTAGCTCTCGGACAGGGGGAAACCGGGGAGCTGTTTTTT	CASSLALGQGETGELFF
TRBJ2-5	TRBV30	NA	NA	16	TGTGCCTGGAGTGTAAGGCAGGTAGGGTCCCAAGAGACCCAGTACTTC	CAWSVRQVGSQETQYF
TRBJ2-1	TRBV5-4	NA	NA	17	TGTGCCAGCAGCTCGGACCCGGCACTAGCACTCTACAATGAGCAGTTCTTC	CASSSDPALALYNEQFF
TRBJ2-1	TRBV19	NA	NA	17	TGTGCCAGTAGTATAGACCCCCGAGGGGGAGCGGGGAATGAGCAGTTCTTC	CASSIDPRGGAGNEQFF
TRBJ2-6	TRBV18	NA	NA	20	TGTGCCAGCTCAGTGAGCCTATCTGGACTGCGGCGAGGTGGGGCCAACGTCCTGACTTTC	CASSVSLSGLRRGGANVLTF
TRBJ2-3	TRBV4-2	TRBD2	NA	21	TGTGCCAGCAGCCAAGATCCGCGTGGGGGGGAGTGGCGCTCTAGCACAGATACGCAGTATTTT	CASSQDPRGGEWRSSTDTQYF
TRBJ1-1	TRBV6-4	TRBD1	once	14	TGTGCCAGCAGACGACAGGGTACGAACACTGAAGCTTTCTTT	CASRRQGTNTEAFF
TRBJ1-1	TRBV6-2/TRBV6-3	TRBD1	once	14	TGTGCCAGCAGTTACCAGGGGGGAAACACTGAAGCTTTCTTT	CASSYQGGNTEAFF
TRBJ2-1	TRBV7-9	TRBD2	NA	16	TGTGCCAGCAGGCAAACTAGCGGGAAAACCTACAATGAGCAGTTCTTC	CASRQTSGKTYNEQFF
TRBJ1-1	TRBV11-2	TRBD1	NA	13	TGTGCCAGCAGACAACAGGGACAGGGTGAAGCTTTCTTT	CASRQQGQGEAFF
TRBJ1-2	TRBV12-5	NA	NA	15	TGTGCTAGTGGTTTGGTGGGTGGAGCGTACTATGGCTACACCTTC	CASGLVGGAYYGYTF
TRBJ2-2	TRBV12-3/TRBV12-4	NA	NA	12	TGTGCCAGCAGACCGAACACCGGGGAGCTGTTTTTT	CASRPNTGELFF
TRBJ2-1	TRBV2	TRBD1	NA	14	TGTGCCAGCGGACAGGGGAGCTCCTACAATGAGCAGTTCTTC	CASGQGSSYNEQFF
TRBJ1-1	TRBV18	NA	NA	18	TGTGCCAGCTCACCACTGGAGGTTGCAGGGAGTAGCAACACTGAAGCTTTCTTT	CASSPLEVAGSSNTEAFF
TRBJ2-2	TRBV19	TRBD1	once	15	TGTGCCAGTAGTAGCGGGACAGGGGGCCGGCGGGAGCTGTTTTTT	CASSSGTGGRRELFF
TRBJ2-1	TRBV27	TRBD2	NA	17	TGTGCCAGCAGTCAATTCCCGGGACTAGCGGGAGGCAATGAGCAGTTCTTC	CASSQFPGLAGGNEQFF
TRBJ2-1	TRBV7-8	NA	NA	15	TGTGCCAGCAGCTTATCGGGCTTTTACTACAATGAGCAGTTCTTC	CASSLSGFYYNEQFF
TRBJ1-2	TRBV28	TRBD1	NA	17	TGTGCCAGCAGCCGACTAGGGACAGGGTTTGAAAACTATGGCTACACCTTC	CASSRLGTGFENYGYTF
TRBJ1-1	TRBV7-9	NA	NA	14	TGTGCCAGCAGCCCGCAGGCCGTGAACACTGAAGCTTTCTTT	CASSPQAVNTEAFF
TRBJ2-3	TRBV9	TRBD2	NA	14	TGTGCCAGCAGCGTAACTAGCGGCACAGATACGCAGTATTTT	CASSVTSGTDTQYF
TRBJ1-5	TRBV28	NA	NA	12	TGTGCCAGCGACTGGAGCGGTCAGCCCCAGCATTTT	CASDWSGQPQHF
TRBJ1-2	TRBV5-1	NA	NA	14	TGCGCCAGCAGCTTATCGCTGGCAAACTATGGCTACACCTTC	CASSLSLANYGYTF
TRBJ2-3	TRBV29-1	NA	NA	16	TGCAGCGTTGGGTCTGTCAGGACACCCCACACAGATACGCAGTATTTT	CSVGSVRTPHTDTQYF
TRBJ1-6	TRBV7-6	NA	NA	15	TGTGCCAGCAGCTACCGATCAGGGGATAATTCACCCCTCCACTTT	CASSYRSGDNSPLHF
TRBJ2-1	TRBV7-2	NA	NA	15	TGTGCCAGCAGCCCAGGGTTCTCCTCCTACAATGAGCAGTTCTTC	CASSPGFSSYNEQFF
TRBJ1-5	TRBV7-8	NA	NA	15	TGTGCCAGCAGCTTAGTTGGAGGGAGCGGTCAGCCCCAGCATTTT	CASSLVGGSGQPQHF
TRBJ2-1	TRBV5-1	TRBD1	once	13	TGCGCCAGTCGACAGGGTACAAACAATGAGCAGTTCTTC	CASRQGTNNEQFF
TRBJ1-6	TRBV30	NA	NA	13	TGTGCCTGGAGCCGGGGGCCTAATTCACCCCTCCACTTT	CAWSRGPNSPLHF
TRBJ1-2	TRBV27	NA	NA	14	TGTGCCAGCAGCCCTACCTCAGGATTCTATGGCTACACCTTC	CASSPTSGFYGYTF
TRBJ2-7	TRBV7-2	NA	NA	12	TGTGCCAGCAGCTTAGCTGGGTTCGAGCAGTACTTC	CASSLAGFEQYF
TRBJ1-1	TRBV9	NA	NA	15	TGTGCCAGCAGCCAGACCCCAGGGTCCGGAACTGAAGCTTTCTTT	CASSQTPGSGTEAFF
TRBJ2-5	TRBV7-8	NA	NA	14	TGTGCCAGCGGTCGGGGAGGTCTAAAAGAGACCCAGTACTTC	CASGRGGLKETQYF
TRBJ1-3	TRBV6-2/TRBV6-3	NA	few	12	TGTGCCAGCAGTCCCGCTGGAAACACCATATATTTT	CASSPAGNTIYF
TRBJ2-5	TRBV9	TRBD2	NA	16	TGTGCCAGCAGCCCCGCTAGCGGGAGGTCGGGTGAGACCCAGTACTTC	CASSPASGRSGETQYF
TRBJ1-2	TRBV12-5	NA	NA	15	TGTGCTAGTGGTTTGGTACCCCAGGGTATCTACGGCTACACCTTC	CASGLVPQGIYGYTF
TRBJ1-4	TRBV28	NA	NA	13	TGTGCCAGCACGGGACACCAACGGGAAAAACTGTTTTTT	CASTGHQREKLFF
TRBJ2-5	TRBV28	NA	NA	11	TGTGCCAGCATCGCTGGAGAGACCCAGTACTTC	CASIAGETQYF
TRBJ2-7	TRBV15	TRBD2	NA	15	TGTGCCACCGGCAGATCACTAGCGGGGTCCTACGAGCAGTACTTC	CATGRSLAGSYEQYF
TRBJ2-3	TRBV15	TRBD2	once	17	TGTGCCACCAGCGGTCGTACTAGCGCGTGGTGGACAGATACGCAGTATTTT	CATSGRTSAWWTDTQYF
TRBJ2-1	TRBV9	TRBD2	NA	14	TGTGCCAGCAGCGTAGTACGCCGGGGGGGTGAGCAGTTCTTC	CASSVVRRGGEQFF
TRBJ1-1	TRBV12-3/TRBV12-4	NA	NA	11	TGTGCCAGCAGTTTGTGGGGGCAAGCTTTCTTT	CASSLWGQAFF